Shown below are 18 T cell receptor beta chains from a single sample sequenced in a study of PD-1 blockade in classical Hodgkin lymphoma. No patient escaped relapse after autologous stem cell transplantation, and brentuximab vedotin exposure varied. PBMCs were thawed, and CD8+ T cells were then isolated from them by magnetic negative selection. The method was immunoSEQ multiplex PCR; TCRdb's version includes in-frame clones alone and lacks a portion of them. The sample lists over 25,000 clones, 88% occurring once. The sequenced sample was CD8+ T cells from blood, obtained at baseline. These receptors were obtained from a human donor with classical Hodgkin lymphoma.

The chain recombines TRBV10-1 with TRBJ1-4; no firm D call. The V gene lost 3 bases and the J gene lost 11 bases, with 16 bases spanning the gap. The CDR3 contains 14 residues. Germline V gene sequence: CDR1 WNHNN, CDR2 SYGVQD (reference sequence). CDR3 in amino acids: CASSDEPLPRKLFF. The CDR3 nucleotides are TGCGCCAGCAGTGACGAGCCTCTCCCGCGGAAACTGTTTTTT.

V usage is TRBV5-6 and J usage is TRBJ2-1; 7 bases fit TRBD2. Germline-derived CDR1 and CDR2 are SGHDT and YYEEEE. V was clipped by 4 bases and J by 8 bases; unmatched bases: 6. The CDR3 runs to 13 residues. CDR3 DNA sequence: TGTGCCAGCAGCCCGGGAGGTTCCGATGAGCAGTTCTTC. As protein: CASSPGGSDEQFF. The full variable domain, completed using reference TRBV5-6 and TRBJ2-1, is DAGVTQSPTHLIKTRGQQVTLRCSPKSGHDTVSWYQQALGQGPQFIFQYYEEEERQRGNFPDRFSGHQFPNYSSELNVNALLLGDSALYLCASSPGGSDEQFFGPGTRLTVL.

The DNA for the CDR3 is TGTGCCAGCAGTTTCGTGACCCGCTACAATGAGCAGTTCTTC. Its protein is CASSFVTRYNEQFF. The genes are TRBV27 and TRBJ2-1; D is undetermined. The V gene lost 3 bases and the J gene lost 3 bases, with 9 bases spanning the gap. This CDR3 is 14 amino acids long. CDR1 is MNHEY and CDR2 is SMNVEV in the germline V gene (reference sequence).

This sequence joins TRBV29-1 and TRBJ2-7; 8 bases line up with TRBD1. The CDR3 covers 15 residues. Germline V gene lookup returns CDR1 SQVTM and CDR2 ANQGSEA. The ends lost 5 bases at V and 6 bases at J; junction bases unmatched: 15. The CDR3 sequence: CSVISSRQGRGEQYF. CDR3 DNA sequence: TGCAGCGTTATATCTTCGAGACAGGGGAGAGGCGAGCAGTACTTC.

The chain has TRBV10-1 and TRBJ1-1; D unresolved. V was cut by 0 bases and J by 6 bases, with 8 bases left in between. CDR1 is WNHNN, CDR2 SYGVQD, per germline (reference sequence). The CDR3 is made up of 13 amino acids. The CDR3 coding sequence is TGCGCCAGCAGTGAGTCGACGGGTGCTGAAGCTTTCTTT. Its translation is CASSESTGAEAFF.

The genes are TRBV6-5 and TRBJ2-6; D uncertain. This CDR3 has 14 amino acids. Germline-derived CDR1 and CDR2 are MNHEY and SVGAGI. Trimming removed 5 bases at V and 7 bases at J, with 12 bases between. CDR3 in amino acids: CASSTLSGANVLTF. DNA of the CDR3: TGTGCCAGCAGTACCTTGAGTGGAGCCAACGTCCTGACTTTC.

The J gene is TRBJ1-3, the V gene TRBV2, with D unresolved. This CDR3 contains 11 residues. CDR1 is SNHLY and CDR2 is FYNNEI in the germline V gene. V was pared by 7 bases and J by 0 bases, with 1 base between. DNA of the CDR3: TGTGCCAGCACCTCTGGAAACACCATATATTTT. Amino acid sequence: CASTSGNTIYF.

This clone was observed a single time. The chain couples TRBV14 to TRBJ2-7, with D hard to call. The CDR3 runs to 12 residues. Trimming removed 1 base at V and 2 bases at J, with 3 bases between. CDR1 and CDR2 from the germline V gene are SGHDN and FVKESK. As DNA, the CDR3 is TGTGCCAGCAGCCAAGGCCCCTACGAGCAGTACTTC. This encodes CASSQGPYEQYF.

This sequence joins TRBV6-5 and TRBJ2-1; D uncertain. V gave up 0 bases and J gave up 7 bases, with 10 bases separating them. Germline assignment: CDR1 MNHEY and CDR2 SVGAGI. The CDR3 covers 14 residues. The CDR3 DNA sequence: TGTGCCAGCAGTTACTCGGGCTACCAGAATGAGCAGTTCTTC. Protein product: CASSYSGYQNEQFF.

This sequence joins TRBV28 and TRBJ2-1, with 10 positions matching TRBD1. The germline gives CDR1 MDHEN, CDR2 SYDVKM. This CDR3 is 16 amino acids long. The J segment lost 4 bases and the V segment lost 6 bases, leaving 9 bases of the junction unmatched. CDR3 region: CASSPSGQGGYNEQFF. The CDR3 region has the DNA TGTGCCAGCAGCCCCTCTGGACAGGGGGGTTACAATGAGCAGTTCTTC.

The chain joins TRBV19 to TRBJ1-2; D possibly corresponds to TRBD1 (6 bases). The CDR3 contains 13 residues. Deletions cut 1 base from V and 6 bases from J, with 9 bases between. The germline V gene has CDR1 LNHDA and CDR2 SQIVND (reference sequence). In nucleotides, the CDR3 is TGTGCCAGTAGTATAGTAGGGGGAGATGGCTACACCTTC. This translates into CASSIVGGDGYTF.

The CDR3: CASSFRLGDTQYF. CDR3 in DNA: TGTGCCAGCAGTTTTCGTCTCGGGGATACGCAGTATTTT. This sequence joins TRBV28 and TRBJ2-3; D is unresolved. The V and J ends lost 3 bases and 6 bases respectively, with 10 bases between them. The CDR3 spans 13 residues. Germline loops: CDR1 MDHEN, CDR2 SYDVKM. The full variable domain, with the rest looked up from reference TRBV28 and TRBJ2-3, is DVKVTQSSRYLVKRTGEKVFLECVQDMDHENMFWYRQDPGLGLRLIYFSYDVKMKEKGDIPEGYSVSREKKERFSLILESASTNQTSMYLCASSFRLGDTQYFGPGTRLTVL.

The chain links TRBV13 to TRBJ2-1; TRBD2 agrees at 7 bases. CDR3 size: 18 residues. The germline gives CDR1 PRHDT, CDR2 FYEKMQ (reference sequence). Trimming at V came to 4 bases and at J to 0 bases, leaving 12 bases not matched to a gene. DNA of the CDR3: TGTGCCAGCAGCTCCCCCGGGGCGGGAGATTCCTCCTACAATGAGCAGTTCTTC. Protein sequence: CASSSPGAGDSSYNEQFF. The whole variable domain, filled in from reference TRBV13 and TRBJ2-1, reads AAGVIQSPRHLIKEKRETATLKCYPIPRHDTVYWYQQGPGQDPQFLISFYEKMQSDKGSIPDRFSAQQFSDYHSELNMSSLELGDSALYFCASSSPGAGDSSYNEQFFGPGTRLTVL.

V gene TRBV6-6 combines with J gene TRBJ2-5; D possibly matches TRBD1 or TRBD2 (5 bases each). Germline CDR1 reads MNHNY; CDR2 reads SVGAGI (reference sequence). This CDR3 has 16 amino acids. V was pared by 6 bases and J by 1 base, with 18 bases between. The CDR3, as DNA: TGTGCCAGCAGCAGTTATCTTCCGAGGGGCCAAGAGACCCAGTACTTC. This encodes CASSSYLPRGQETQYF.

This clone was recorded only once. This chain uses TRBV9 with TRBJ1-2; D is undetermined. Germline V gives CDR1 SGDLS, CDR2 YYNGEE. The CDR3 runs 12 residues. Trimming took 3 bases from V and 12 from J, leaving 15 bases between them. The CDR3 DNA reads as TGTGCCAGCAGCGGAGATCGTGAGAGGGACACCTTC. This encodes CASSGDRERDTF. Based on the CDR3 plus reference TRBV9 and TRBJ1-2, the full variable domain is DSGVTQTPKHLITATGQRVTLRCSPRSGDLSVYWYQQSLDQGLQFLIQYYNGEERAKGNILERFSAQQFPDLHSELNLSSLELGDSALYFCASSGDRERDTFGSGTRLTVV.

V usage is TRBV6-5 and J usage is TRBJ1-1; no firm D call. Germline V CDR1 and CDR2: MNHEY, SVGAGI. With 5 bases removed from V and 5 bases from J, the gap between germline ends came to 9 bases. The CDR3 has 12 amino acids. This CDR3 reads CASSPVGTEAFF. The CDR3 bases are TGTGCCAGCAGTCCAGTTGGTACTGAAGCTTTCTTT.

This clone was seen just once. J is TRBJ2-2 and V is TRBV9; weak D call: TRBD1 (5 bases). The CDR3 is made up of 15 amino acids. V was shortened by 6 bases and J by 0 bases, with 12 bases between the two germline ends. Germline V gene sequence: CDR1 SGDLS, CDR2 YYNGEE. This CDR3 reads CASTPGRSNTGELFF. CDR3 bases: TGTGCCAGCACGCCAGGGCGATCGAACACCGGGGAGCTGTTTTTT.

V usage is TRBV27 and J usage is TRBJ2-4, with a tentative D call TRBD2 (5 bases). This CDR3 region has 14 residues. Germline assignment: CDR1 MNHEY and CDR2 SMNVEV (reference sequence). Deletions cut 3 bases from V and 7 bases from J, with 13 bases between. The CDR3 is CASSLTGSGNIQYF. Here the CDR3 DNA reads TGTGCCAGCAGTTTGACCGGGTCGGGGAACATTCAGTACTTC.